The sample holds many counts of the clone carrying this TCR beta chain. Its specificity is unknown. Patients chosen for sequencing had CD8+CD57+ cells that had expanded, as shown by flow cytometry. Severe acquired aplastic anemia was present in all patients. This record belongs to a study of CD8+CD57+ T cells in acquired aplastic anemia. Study conclusions and caveats: It was found that twenty-nine CD8+ CDR3 sequences were shared between patients and controls.

The use of genomic DNA as template underpinned the TCR beta VDJ and CDR3 profiling. TCRdb analysed the reads with MiXCR anew, one entry per CDR3 protein. The table includes 160,000 or so distinct CDR3 sequences, roughly 50% detected once. V gave up 6 bases and J gave up 1 base, with 9 bases separating them. Germline V lookup: CDR1 MNHEY, CDR2 SVGEGT. This CDR3 comprises 13 residues. J is TRBJ1-1 and V is TRBV6-2 or TRBV6-3, with D unclear. The sequenced sample consisted of sorted CD4+, CD8+, or CD8+CD57+ T cells (not recorded which) from PBMCs. This clonotype originated in a human donor with aplastic anemia. The CDR3 is CASSLISNTEAFF. The DNA of the CDR3 is TGTGCCAGCAGCCTTATATCGAACACTGAAGCTTTCTTT.